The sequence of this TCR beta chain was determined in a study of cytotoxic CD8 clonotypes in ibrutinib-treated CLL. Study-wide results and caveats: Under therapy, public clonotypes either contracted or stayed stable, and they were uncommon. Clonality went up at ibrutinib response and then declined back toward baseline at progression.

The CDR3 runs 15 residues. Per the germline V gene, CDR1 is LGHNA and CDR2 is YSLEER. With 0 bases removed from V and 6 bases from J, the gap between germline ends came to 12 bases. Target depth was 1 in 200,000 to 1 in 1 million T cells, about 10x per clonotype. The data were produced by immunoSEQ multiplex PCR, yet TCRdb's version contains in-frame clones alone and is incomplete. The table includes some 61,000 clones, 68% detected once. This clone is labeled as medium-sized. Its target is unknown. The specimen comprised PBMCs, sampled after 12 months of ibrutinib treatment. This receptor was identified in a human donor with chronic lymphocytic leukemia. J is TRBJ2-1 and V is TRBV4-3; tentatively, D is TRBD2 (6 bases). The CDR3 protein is CASSQDRETSNEQFF. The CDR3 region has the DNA TGCGCCAGCAGCCAAGATCGAGAGACTAGCAATGAGCAGTTCTTC.